This T cell receptor (beta chain) was sequenced for a study of control samples from healthy donors and cancer patients. Data came from immunoSEQ multiplex PCR; TCRdb stores just in-frame clones and leaves some out. This repertoire shows some 99,000 clones, around nine tenths found once; its top ten account for roughly a sixth. Germline CDR1 LNHDA, CDR2 SQIVND (reference sequence). V lost 0 bases to trimming and J lost 3 bases; unmatched junction nucleotides: 14. This CDR3 contains 19 residues. This clone was recorded once. The chain links TRBV19 to TRBJ2-3, with 8 nucleotides matching TRBD1. This sequence was found in a woman between 50 and 59 years old in good health. Material for sequencing was blood. The CDR3 loop is CASSIDPAGTGVRTDTQYF. CDR3 nucleotide sequence: TGTGCCAGTAGTATAGATCCGGCGGGGACAGGAGTCCGGACAGATACGCAGTATTTT.